The sequence of this T cell receptor (beta chain) was determined in a study of early T cells in non-severe SARS-CoV-2 infection listed by TCRdb under 2021. About the study as a whole: TCR sequencing used bulk RNA from unsorted whole blood, so alpha and beta chains could not be paired.

The paper's findings and limits, for the study overall: VDJdb matching was skewed toward anti-spike CD8 responses, so virus-specific expansions were likely underestimated and private and CD4 specificities were missed.

This clonotype was seen repeatedly, ten times or more. Its antigen is unknown. Within one base of it there is no much larger clone, and no base qualities were kept. To prepare the library, 5' RACE was applied. TCRdb names NextSeq 500 as the instrument used. To correct for sequencing error and PCR bias, the TCR library protocol tagged individual cDNA molecules with unique molecular identifiers. TCR alpha and beta chains were both sequenced, and the abundances of alpha and beta sequences in each sample were closely correlated with each other. The paper's data handling went like this. V gene, J gene and CDR3 annotation of TCR sequences was performed with Decombinator V4. Expanded TCRs were defined as changing significantly between any two time points under a Poisson model with p below 0.0001. TCR abundances were normalised to the total number of TCRs sequenced per sample and expressed as counts per million. MAIT TCRs were defined by TRAV1-2 paired with TRAJ12, TRAJ20 or TRAJ33, and iNKT TCRs by TRAV10 paired with TRAJ18. A search of VDJdb, accessed on 1 November 2021, was run for TCRs annotated to CMV, EBV and SARS-CoV-2, with TCRs annotated for multiple antigens excluded. TCRdb redid the processing of the public reads, applying fastp at Q25 and MiXCR, and retained in-frame beta chains. Each CDR3 protein gets just one entry, which takes the most common genes and DNA from the rows behind it. TCRdb's processing, not the authors' own work, is the source of the V and J calls. The sample table records about 33,000 distinct CDR3 sequences; about 5% of these occur just once. Clones ranked in the top ten supply 12% to 15% of the sample.

After removal of 5 bases from V and 7 bases from J, the junction retains 5 bases not matched to a gene. From a lookup of the germline V gene (reference sequence), CDR1 and CDR2 are SEHNR and FQNEAQ. CDR3 length: 14 amino acids, cysteine to phenylalanine. The only DNA kept is the CDR3, 42 bases in frame from the first base. A case-control design nested within a healthcare worker cohort in London, UK, was used, with weekly nasopharyngeal swab PCR tests and blood sampling performed. Between 23 and 31 March 2020, the week of the UK lockdown, healthcare workers were enrolled and then followed up weekly for as long as 16 weeks.

The receptor was isolated from an adult who was a healthcare worker with PCR-confirmed SARS-CoV-2 infection or an uninfected control (not recorded which). Sequenced input: whole blood. The rearranged segments are TRBV7-9 and TRBJ1-6; TRBD1 fits 7 bases in the junction. DNA sequence: TGTGCCAGCAGCCGGGACAGTCTGAATTCACCCCTCCACTTT. Protein translation: CASSRDSLNSPLHF.